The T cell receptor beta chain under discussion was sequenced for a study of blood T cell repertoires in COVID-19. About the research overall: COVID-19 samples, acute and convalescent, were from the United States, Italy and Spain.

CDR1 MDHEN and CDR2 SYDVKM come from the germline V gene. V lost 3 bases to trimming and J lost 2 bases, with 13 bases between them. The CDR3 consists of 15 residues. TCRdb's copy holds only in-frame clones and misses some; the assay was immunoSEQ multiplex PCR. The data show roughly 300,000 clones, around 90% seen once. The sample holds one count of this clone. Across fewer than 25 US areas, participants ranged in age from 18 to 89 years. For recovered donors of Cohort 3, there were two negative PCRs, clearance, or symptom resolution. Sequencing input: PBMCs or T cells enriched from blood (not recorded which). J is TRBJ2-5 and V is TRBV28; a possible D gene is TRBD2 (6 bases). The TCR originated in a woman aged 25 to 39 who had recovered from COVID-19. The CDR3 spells CASSFPTSQQETQYF. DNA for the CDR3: TGTGCCAGCAGTTTCCCAACTAGCCAGCAAGAGACCCAGTACTTC.